Below, 22 T cell receptor beta chains from the same sample are listed, as sequenced in a study of immune evolution from preneoplasia to lung adenocarcinoma. Profiling relied on immunoSEQ multiplex PCR, and the TCRdb table lists in-frame clones only, not all of them. Of roughly 35,000 clones in the sample, roughly 74% are singletons; the top ten hold about 5.7%. Input material: FFPE invasive lung adenocarcinoma tissue. Receptors were obtained from a person between 55 and 69 years old with lung adenocarcinoma.

The genes are TRBV27 and TRBJ2-5, with D perhaps assigned TRBD1 or TRBD2 (6 bases each). The length of the CDR3 is 13 residues. The V end lost 2 bases, the J end lost 6 bases, and 10 bases lay between the germline ends. The germline V gene encodes CDR1 MNHEY and CDR2 SMNVEV (reference sequence). CDR3: CASSLRGEQTQYF. Written as DNA, the CDR3 is TGTGCCAGCAGTTTAAGGGGGGAACAGACCCAGTACTTC.

This clone is a singleton in its sample. The J gene is TRBJ2-7, the V gene TRBV30; D is possibly TRBD1 (7 bases). V was clipped by 2 bases and J by 6 bases, with 11 bases between them. Germline V lookup: CDR1 GTSNPN, CDR2 SVGIG (reference sequence). The CDR3 has 12 residues. As DNA, the CDR3 is TGTGCCTGGAGTAGGCAGGGGGGCGAGCAGTACTTC. Translating it yields CAWSRQGGEQYF.

The chain recombines TRBV7-9 with TRBJ1-1; D is perhaps TRBD1 (6 bases). This CDR3 comprises 13 residues. With 4 bases removed from V and 3 bases from J, the gap between germline ends came to 9 bases. The germline CDR1 and CDR2 sequences are SEHNR and FQNEAQ (reference sequence). CDR3 loop: CASSSGGHTEAFF. The CDR3 DNA reads as TGTGCCAGCAGCTCGGGGGGGCACACTGAAGCTTTCTTT.

J is TRBJ1-4 and V is TRBV2; D remains unclear. Germline values: CDR1 SNHLY, CDR2 FYNNEI. Deletions cut 11 bases from V and 8 bases from J, with 21 bases between. This CDR3 is built from 14 residues. This CDR3 reads CASQLGILGEKLFF. Here the CDR3 DNA reads TGTGCCTCCCAACTGGGAATCCTTGGAGAAAAACTGTTTTTT. The full variable domain, completed using reference TRBV2 and TRBJ1-4, is EPEVTQTPSHQVTQMGQEVILRCVPISNHLYFYWYRQILGQKVEFLVSFYNNEISEKSEIFDDQFSVERPDGSNFTLKIRSTKLEDSAMYFCASQLGILGEKLFFGSGTQLSVL.

The rearrangement uses TRBV19 and TRBJ2-2; D unclear. The V and J ends lost 2 bases and 0 bases respectively, with 4 bases between them. The V gene's germline CDR1 is LNHDA and CDR2 SQIVND (reference sequence). The CDR3 covers 14 residues. DNA of the CDR3: TGTGCCAGTAGTATACGCCCGAACACCGGGGAGCTGTTTTTT. It encodes CASSIRPNTGELFF.

This rearrangement joins TRBV7-9 to TRBJ1-1, with D possibly matching TRBD1 (5 bases). Trimming shortened V by 2 bases and J by 11 bases, and 18 bases separated the two germline ends. Per the germline V gene, CDR1 is SEHNR and CDR2 is FQNEAQ (reference sequence). The CDR3 has 14 amino acids. CDR3 loop: CASSLSEGLLAAFF. The CDR3 DNA is TGTGCCAGCAGCTTATCCGAGGGGTTGCTAGCGGCTTTCTTT.

The chain carries TRBV7-8 and TRBJ1-4; no clear D. CDR3 size: 16 residues. The V end lost 5 bases, the J end lost 2 bases, and 15 bases lay between the germline ends. Germline V gene sequence: CDR1 SGHVS, CDR2 FQNEAQ. In DNA, the CDR3 is TGTGCCAGCAGCCTATCAGTGGGGTACACTAATGAAAAACTGTTTTTT. Protein: CASSLSVGYTNEKLFF.

The chain recombines TRBV19 with TRBJ2-1; D is unclear. V lost 4 bases to trimming and J lost 4 bases, with 8 bases between them. The CDR3 contains 13 residues. Per the germline V gene, CDR1 is LNHDA and CDR2 is SQIVND (reference sequence). The DNA of the CDR3 is TGTGCCAGTAGTAGAGACATTTACAATGAGCAGTTCTTC. It encodes CASSRDIYNEQFF.

The rearrangement links TRBV13 to TRBJ2-5; D uncertain. The V end lost 5 bases, the J end lost 5 bases, and 6 bases lay between the germline ends. There are 11 residues in the CDR3. CDR1 is PRHDT, CDR2 FYEKMQ, per germline (reference sequence). The CDR3 DNA follows: TGTGCCAGCAGCGCGTCGGAGACCCAGTACTTC. It is translated as CASSASETQYF.

This clone was counted only a few times. The chain combines TRBV27 with TRBJ1-1; the match to TRBD1 covers 7 bases. This CDR3 has 15 amino acids. V was pared by 5 bases and J by 4 bases, with 10 bases of the junction left unmatched. Per germline, CDR1 MNHEY and CDR2 SMNVEV (reference sequence). The CDR3 DNA reads as TGTGCCAGCAGTCCAGGGCAGGGGGTACGCACTGAAGCTTTCTTT. Protein: CASSPGQGVRTEAFF.

The chain recombines TRBV13 with TRBJ2-3; D is ambiguous. The CDR3 has 12 amino acids. V was pared by 4 bases and J by 2 bases, with 4 bases between. Germline-derived CDR1 and CDR2 are PRHDT and FYEKMQ (reference sequence). Here the CDR3 reads CASSSNTDTQYF. CDR3 sequence (DNA): TGTGCCAGCAGCTCCAACACAGATACGCAGTATTTT. The complete variable domain, with remaining parts taken from reference TRBV13 and TRBJ2-3, reads AAGVIQSPRHLIKEKRETATLKCYPIPRHDTVYWYQQGPGQDPQFLISFYEKMQSDKGSIPDRFSAQQFSDYHSELNMSSLELGDSALYFCASSSNTDTQYFGPGTRLTVL.

Only a few counts were recorded for this clone. This chain connects TRBV28 to TRBJ2-3; tentative D call: TRBD1 (6 bases). V was clipped by 8 bases and J by 4 bases, with 13 bases between them. The length of the CDR3 is 13 residues. Germline V gene sequence: CDR1 MDHEN, CDR2 SYDVKM. In nucleotides, the CDR3 is TGTGCCAGCGGCCAACAGGGCCCAGATACGCAGTATTTT. The encoded protein is CASGQQGPDTQYF. Full variable domain (missing parts from reference TRBV28 and TRBJ2-3): DVKVTQSSRYLVKRTGEKVFLECVQDMDHENMFWYRQDPGLGLRLIYFSYDVKMKEKGDIPEGYSVSREKKERFSLILESASTNQTSMYLCASGQQGPDTQYFGPGTRLTVL.

The V gene is TRBV5-6, the J gene TRBJ2-6; D is unclear. This CDR3 region has 17 residues. Between the trimmed V and J ends, which lost 4 bases and 0 bases, there was a span of 14 bases. The germline V gene encodes CDR1 SGHDT and CDR2 YYEEEE. The CDR3 DNA sequence: TGTGCCAGCAGCAACAGAGATGACATCTCTGGGGCCAACGTCCTGACTTTC. Its translation: CASSNRDDISGANVLTF.

The chain recombines TRBV6-5 with TRBJ1-2; a weak D match, TRBD1 (6 bases). Germline V CDR1 and CDR2: MNHEY, SVGAGI. Between the trimmed V and J ends, which lost 7 bases and 0 bases, there was a span of 12 bases. The CDR3 length is 14 residues. The CDR3 DNA is TGTGCCAGCAAAACAGGGCAAACTAACTATGGCTACACCTTC. It is translated as CASKTGQTNYGYTF.

The J gene is TRBJ2-2, the V gene TRBV5-1; possibly TRBD1 or TRBD2 for D (6 bases each). Trimming stripped 1 base from V and 3 bases from J, with 10 bases between. Germline CDR1 SGHRS, CDR2 YFSETQ. This CDR3 has 15 amino acids. The CDR3 reads CASSLFGGYTGELFF. CDR3 sequence (DNA): TGCGCCAGCAGCTTGTTCGGGGGCTACACCGGGGAGCTGTTTTTT.

CDR3 loop: CAWSYGGSETQYF. The CDR3 DNA reads as TGTGCCTGGAGTTATGGGGGCTCCGAGACCCAGTACTTC. The rearrangement links TRBV30 to TRBJ2-5, with D possibly matching TRBD1 (6 bases). Trimming removed 2 bases from V and 5 bases from J, with 12 bases in between. This CDR3 is 13 amino acids long. CDR1 GTSNPN and CDR2 SVGIG come from the germline V gene (reference sequence). Supplemented by reference TRBV30 and TRBJ2-5, the full variable domain reads SQTIHQWPATLVQPVGSPLSLECTVEGTSNPNLYWYRQAAGRGLQLLFYSVGIGQISSEVPQNLSASRPQDRQFILSSKKLLLSDSGFYLCAWSYGGSETQYFGPGTRLLVL.

In its sample, this clone was seen a few times. The rearrangement links TRBV10-2 to TRBJ2-1; a possible D gene is TRBD1 (6 bases). In germline, CDR1 is WSHSY, CDR2 SAAADI. The CDR3 is 14 residues long. V was clipped by 5 bases and J by 7 bases, with 15 bases between them. The CDR3 DNA sequence: TGCGCCAGCAGTACAGGGTATAGGACAAATGAGCAGTTCTTC. Its protein is CASSTGYRTNEQFF.

This chain uses TRBV7-2 with TRBJ2-2; the match to TRBD1 covers 7 bases. Looked up from germline, CDR1 is SGHTA and CDR2 is FQGNSA. V shed 9 bases, J shed 5 bases, and the junction held 3 bases outside the gene matches. The length of the CDR3 is 12 residues. CDR3 DNA sequence: TGTGCCAGTCAGGGGGAAACCGGGGAGCTGTTTTTT. This gives the protein CASQGETGELFF.

The chain has TRBV4-1 and TRBJ2-7; 11 bases fit TRBD2. The length of the CDR3 is 17 residues. The germline gives CDR1 MGHRA, CDR2 YSYEKL. Losses at the gene ends were 4 bases for V and 1 base for J; bases not matched to a gene: 9. The CDR3 spells CASSRRPGTSGSYEQYF. The CDR3 DNA follows: TGCGCCAGCAGCCGAAGACCCGGGACTAGCGGATCCTACGAGCAGTACTTC.

This sequence joins TRBV27 and TRBJ1-1; 7 bases map to TRBD1. Germline trimming cut 6 bases from V and 11 bases from J; bases unmatched to any gene: 9. Germline loops: CDR1 MNHEY, CDR2 SMNVEV (reference sequence). This CDR3 has 12 residues. The chain's CDR3 is CASRQYTGAAFF. In DNA form, the CDR3 reads TGTGCCAGCAGGCAATATACAGGGGCGGCTTTCTTT.

The table lists this clone with a few counts. This chain uses TRBV6-6 with TRBJ2-3; weak D call: TRBD1 (6 bases). Germline assignment: CDR1 MNHNY and CDR2 SVGAGI (reference sequence). The length of the CDR3 is 16 residues. V was clipped by 4 bases and J by 0 bases, with 14 bases between them. This CDR3 reads CASSLGHQLSTDTQYF. CDR3 nucleotides: TGTGCCAGCAGTTTGGGACACCAGCTAAGCACAGATACGCAGTATTTT.

The chain employs TRBV27 and TRBJ2-1; no firm D call. Germline CDR1 MNHEY, CDR2 SMNVEV (reference sequence). The CDR3 sequence is 12 residues long. V gave up 6 bases and J gave up 10 bases, with 13 bases separating them. CDR3 sequence (DNA): TGTGCCAGCAGCCAATTTCTAGGGGAGCAGTTCTTC. Residues: CASSQFLGEQFF.